The 30 T cell receptor beta chains below come from one sample, sequenced in a study of blood T cell repertoires in COVID-19 (dated by TCRdb to 2020 to 2022). Libraries were prepared through the immunoSEQ multiplex PCR assay. TCRdb retrieved this table from immuneACCESS and kept in-frame rearrangements only. Not all clones are present; in checked studies, unresolved V genes account for under half, and no reason is known for the remainder. Recorded for this sample are fewer than 100,000 clones; 82% of them occurred a single time. Approximately 25% of the sample comes from the top ten. The sample taken for sequencing was peripheral blood. The receptors were gathered from a human donor in a cohort sampled during active COVID-19.

The chain joins TRBV2 to TRBJ2-5; no reliable D call. V shed 6 bases and J shed 5 bases, with 7 bases lying between them. Germline V gene sequence: CDR1 SNHLY, CDR2 FYNNEI. The CDR3 is 11 amino acids. The CDR3 region has the DNA TGTGCCAGCAGGGTCCAGGAGACCCAGTACTTC. This translates into CASRVQETQYF.

In its sample, this clone was seen a few times. The V gene is TRBV19, the J gene TRBJ2-2; 8 bases are a match to TRBD1. The ends lost 6 bases at V and 9 bases at J; junction bases unmatched: 6. The length of the CDR3 is 13 residues. Germline V lookup: CDR1 LNHDA, CDR2 SQIVND (reference sequence). CDR3 in DNA: TGTGCCAGTAGCTCGGACAGGGCGAGGGAGCTGTTTTTT. Its translation: CASSSDRARELFF.

This clone was found a few times. The V and J genes are TRBV18 and TRBJ2-6, with TRBD1 matching over 7 bases. The CDR3 is 17 residues long. V lost 5 bases and J lost 1; bases outside the gene matches: 8. From germline, CDR1 is KGHSH and CDR2 LQKENI. The CDR3 DNA is TGTGCCAGCTCAGCGCTTACAGGGGTGTCTGGGGCCAACGTCCTGACTTTC. Its protein is CASSALTGVSGANVLTF.

This sequence joins TRBV12-3 or TRBV12-4 and TRBJ1-2; 7 bases are shared with TRBD1. V lost 4 bases, J lost 3 bases, and 2 bases stayed unmatched. The CDR3 is made up of 13 amino acids. The CDR3 region is CASSWTGYYGYTF. The CDR3 region has the DNA TGTGCCAGCAGTTGGACAGGTTACTATGGCTACACCTTC.

The rearrangement uses TRBV21-1 and TRBJ1-6; no check of the table's D call, TRBD1, against the DNA was made. TRBV21-1 is termed a pseudogene. The CDR3 is 15 residues long. CDR3 loop: CASSKVEGVESPLHF. The CDR3 region has the DNA TGTGCCAGCAGCAAAGTTGAGGGGGTAGAATCACCCCTCCACTTT.

The chain carries TRBV4-2 and TRBJ1-1, with D unclear. The CDR3 runs to 13 residues. CDR1 LGHNA and CDR2 YNFKEQ come from the germline V gene. The V gene lost 1 base and the J gene lost 10 bases, with 13 bases spanning the gap. CDR3 nucleotide sequence: TGTGCCAGCAGCCAAGTGCGGGTGACCGCAGCTTTCTTT. As protein: CASSQVRVTAAFF.

This chain joins TRBV18 and TRBJ2-7, with a tentative D call TRBD1 (6 bases). Trimming took 6 bases from V and 2 from J, leaving 14 bases between them. This CDR3 is 14 amino acids long. In germline, CDR1 is KGHSH, CDR2 LQKENI. The CDR3 DNA follows: TGTGCCAGCTCGCGGTGGACAGACCCCTACGAGCAGTACTTC. Its translation is CASSRWTDPYEQYF. The full variable domain, completed using reference TRBV18 and TRBJ2-7, is NAGVMQNPRHLVRRRGQEARLRCSPMKGHSHVYWYRQLPEEGLKFMVYLQKENIIDESGMPKERFSAEFPKEGPSILRIQQVVRGDSAAYFCASSRWTDPYEQYFGPGTRLTVT.

The CDR3 region has the DNA TGTGCCAGCAGTCCGGGCGGGACAGGGGCATACGAGCAGTACTTC. Translation gives CASSPGGTGAYEQYF. V is TRBV28 and J is TRBJ2-7; TRBD1 agrees at 10 bases. Per the germline V gene, CDR1 is MDHEN and CDR2 is SYDVKM. The ends lost 5 bases at V and 4 bases at J; junction bases unmatched: 8. The CDR3 is 15 residues long.

This chain uses TRBV18 with TRBJ2-3, with 11 bases that match TRBD2. CDR3 size: 14 residues. V shed 6 bases and J 7 bases; nucleotides not matched to a gene: 6. Germline CDR1 is KGHSH and CDR2 is LQKENI. CDR3 region: CASSASGGTHTQYF. In nucleotides, the CDR3 is TGTGCCAGCTCGGCTAGCGGGGGGACTCATACGCAGTATTTT.

The rearrangement joins TRBV30 to TRBJ1-1; TRBD1 matches 8 bases. The J segment lost 3 bases and the V segment lost 5 bases, leaving 2 bases of the junction unmatched. Germline CDR1 reads GTSNPN; CDR2 reads SVGIG (reference sequence). The CDR3 consists of 12 residues. This CDR3 reads CAWDRGHTEAFF. The CDR3, as DNA: TGTGCCTGGGACAGGGGACACACTGAAGCTTTCTTT.

The J gene is TRBJ1-4, the V gene TRBV3-1 (or the pseudogene TRBV3-2); 10 nucleotides line up with TRBD1. There are 15 residues in the CDR3. CDR1 LGHDT and CDR2 YNNKEL come from the germline V gene (reference sequence). Germline trimming cut 6 bases from V and 3 bases from J; bases unmatched to any gene: 4. CDR3 DNA: TGTGCCAGCAGGACAGGGGGCACGGCTAATGAAAAACTGTTTTTT. As protein: CASRTGGTANEKLFF.

The chain joins TRBV9 to TRBJ2-1; D unresolved. The germline V and J ends were trimmed by 0 bases and 0 bases, with 10 bases remaining between them. There are 16 residues in the CDR3. The V gene's germline CDR1 is SGDLS and CDR2 YYNGEE. CDR3 protein: CASSVDGGSSYNEQFF. The CDR3 DNA sequence: TGTGCCAGCAGCGTAGACGGCGGCAGCTCCTACAATGAGCAGTTCTTC.

CDR3 bases: TGTGCCAGCAGCCCAGGCCCAGGGGAGAATCAGCCCCAGCATTTT. Protein sequence: CASSPGPGENQPQHF. The chain recombines TRBV7-2 with TRBJ1-5; D might be TRBD1 (6 bases). V gave up 5 bases and J gave up 4 bases, with 15 bases separating them. Germline-derived CDR1 and CDR2 are SGHTA and FQGNSA. The CDR3 sequence is 15 residues long.

In DNA, the CDR3 is TGCAGCGCTACCGCAGGGTCCGGGGAGCTGTTTTTT. Its translation is CSATAGSGELFF. The V call is TRBV29-1, the J call TRBJ2-2; TRBD1 might be the D (5 bases). Trimming took 7 bases from V and 6 from J, leaving 12 bases between them. CDR1 is SQVTM and CDR2 is ANQGSEA in the germline V gene. The CDR3 totals 12 residues.

The V call is TRBV19, the J call TRBJ1-4; D is uncertain. CDR1 is LNHDA and CDR2 is SQIVND in the germline V gene (reference sequence). V was clipped by 3 bases and J by 0 bases, with 5 bases between them. The CDR3 runs to 14 residues. The CDR3 loop reads CASSITATNEKLFF. Here the CDR3 DNA reads TGTGCCAGTAGTATCACGGCAACTAATGAAAAACTGTTTTTT.

This clone was seen a handful of times. The J gene is TRBJ1-1, the V gene TRBV7-9, with D hard to call. This CDR3 comprises 15 residues. The V end was cut by 4 bases, the J end by 1 base, with 13 bases between. Germline V gene sequence: CDR1 SEHNR, CDR2 FQNEAQ (reference sequence). The CDR3 loop is CASSSRWEKNTEAFF. CDR3 bases: TGTGCCAGCAGCTCCAGGTGGGAGAAGAACACTGAAGCTTTCTTT.

This chain links TRBV2 with TRBJ2-5; D perhaps matches TRBD1 (5 bases). Germline V gene lookup returns CDR1 SNHLY and CDR2 FYNNEI. The CDR3 runs 13 residues. V lost 6 bases and J 4 bases, leaving 12 bases between the germline ends. CDR3 sequence: CASRDTGVETQYF. CDR3 sequence (DNA): TGTGCCAGCAGGGACACGGGCGTAGAGACCCAGTACTTC.

The V and J genes are TRBV5-1 and TRBJ1-2, with D perhaps TRBD1 (6 bases). With 4 bases removed from V and 4 bases from J, the gap between germline ends came to 17 bases. Germline V gene sequence: CDR1 SGHRS, CDR2 YFSETQ. The CDR3 totals 15 residues. CDR3 protein: CASSTGLFDSYGYTF. CDR3 DNA: TGCGCCAGCAGCACAGGGTTGTTCGATAGCTATGGCTACACCTTC.

This chain uses TRBV9 with TRBJ1-1; 8 positions match TRBD1. Germline CDR1 and CDR2: SGDLS and YYNGEE. The CDR3 spans 14 residues. Trimming at V came to 3 bases and at J to 1 base, leaving 2 bases not matched to a gene. The CDR3 loop reads CASSAGQGNTEAFF. CDR3 nucleotide sequence: TGTGCCAGCAGCGCAGGACAGGGGAACACTGAAGCTTTCTTT.

This chain connects TRBV27 to TRBJ1-4; no definite D call. Between the trimmed V and J ends, which lost 5 bases and 7 bases, there was a span of 14 bases. The CDR3 length is 14 residues. Germline V gene lookup returns CDR1 MNHEY and CDR2 SMNVEV (reference sequence). The CDR3 reads CASSPVQYGEKLFF. DNA for the CDR3: TGTGCCAGCAGTCCTGTGCAATACGGTGAAAAACTGTTTTTT.

The chain uses TRBV3-1 (or the pseudogene TRBV3-2) and TRBJ2-5; 8 positions match TRBD2. The CDR3 runs 15 residues. The V and J ends lost 4 bases and 3 bases, in that order; junction bases with no gene match: 7. Germline V lookup: CDR1 LGHDT, CDR2 YNNKEL (reference sequence). The chain's CDR3 is CASSRSGEGEETQYF. Written as DNA, the CDR3 is TGTGCCAGCAGCCGTAGCGGGGAAGGCGAAGAGACCCAGTACTTC.

This clone was found many times. The V and J genes are TRBV5-1 and TRBJ1-6, with D possibly matching TRBD1 (5 bases). Trimming left V 0 bases short and J 8 bases short, with 9 bases between. Germline CDR1 reads SGHRS; CDR2 reads YFSETQ. This CDR3 region has 14 residues. The CDR3 sequence: CASSLASGDSPLHF. Here the CDR3 DNA reads TGCGCCAGCAGCTTGGCTTCGGGGGATTCACCCCTCCACTTT.

This clone was picked up a small number of times. V is TRBV19 and J is TRBJ1-2; D unclear. CDR3 length: 17 residues. Trimming stripped 5 bases from V and 0 bases from J, with 19 bases between. Germline V CDR1 and CDR2: LNHDA, SQIVND (reference sequence). CDR3 sequence: CASSGMDRPGANYGYTF. CDR3 coding DNA: TGTGCCAGTAGTGGAATGGACCGCCCGGGAGCTAACTATGGCTACACCTTC.

The chain joins TRBV5-6 to TRBJ2-3, with D tentatively TRBD2 (5 bases). The CDR3 consists of 14 residues. Germline V gene lookup returns CDR1 SGHDT and CDR2 YYEEEE. Between the trimmed V and J ends, which lost 0 bases and 4 bases, there was a span of 9 bases. CDR3 amino acids: CASSLGMGADTQYF. CDR3 DNA: TGTGCCAGCAGCTTGGGGATGGGAGCAGATACGCAGTATTTT. Full variable domain (remainder filled in from reference TRBV5-6 and TRBJ2-3): DAGVTQSPTHLIKTRGQQVTLRCSPKSGHDTVSWYQQALGQGPQFIFQYYEEEERQRGNFPDRFSGHQFPNYSSELNVNALLLGDSALYLCASSLGMGADTQYFGPGTRLTVL.

This chain uses TRBV30 with TRBJ1-1, with no clear D. Trimming stripped 7 bases from V and 7 bases from J, with 10 bases between. The germline V gene has CDR1 GTSNPN and CDR2 SVGIG (reference sequence). The CDR3 is made up of 10 amino acids. The CDR3 here is CALSRIEAFF. The CDR3 nucleotides read TGTGCCTTAAGTAGAATTGAAGCTTTCTTT.

V is TRBV27 and J is TRBJ2-2, with no clear D. CDR3 size: 13 residues. The V and J ends lost 5 bases and 4 bases respectively, with 8 bases between them. CDR1 and CDR2 (germline): MNHEY, SMNVEV (reference sequence). CDR3 nucleotide sequence: TGTGCCAGCAGTCTCGGAGTCACCGGGGAGCTGTTTTTT. This codes for CASSLGVTGELFF.

This clone has only one observation. DNA for the CDR3: TGTGCCATCTCCCTGCCTACAGGGGGTGGGTACAATGAGCAGTTCTTC. This sequence encodes CAISLPTGGGYNEQFF. The V and J genes are TRBV10-3 and TRBJ2-1; 8 bases match TRBD1. The CDR3 sequence is 16 residues long. The germline V gene has CDR1 ENHRY and CDR2 SYGVKD. V lost 8 bases to trimming and J lost 4 bases; unmatched junction nucleotides: 13.

The V and J genes are TRBV19 and TRBJ1-2, with 8 nucleotides matching TRBD1. The CDR3 extends over 13 amino acids. Germline V lookup: CDR1 LNHDA, CDR2 SQIVND (reference sequence). V lost 8 bases, J lost 5 bases, and 7 bases stayed unmatched. The CDR3 DNA is TGTGCCAGTCTGAACACAGGGGGGTATGGCTACACCTTC. Its translation: CASLNTGGYGYTF.

This chain connects TRBV19 to TRBJ1-5; a weak D match, TRBD1 (5 bases). Trimming took off 6 bases at V and 8 bases at J, with 17 bases between the two ends. The CDR3 totals 14 residues. Germline V gives CDR1 LNHDA, CDR2 SQIVND (reference sequence). As DNA, the CDR3 is TGTGCCAGTAGGGAACAGGTCGGCGGGAAGCCCCAGCATTTT. Translation gives CASREQVGGKPQHF.

The chain uses TRBV7-9 and TRBJ2-7; 8 nucleotides agree with TRBD1. Germline assignment: CDR1 SEHNR and CDR2 FQNEAQ (reference sequence). V gave up 5 bases and J gave up 2 bases; unmatched junction bases: 8. The CDR3 is 15 residues long. The CDR3 loop reads CASSPQDRDPYEQYF. The CDR3, as DNA: TGTGCCAGCAGCCCCCAGGACAGGGACCCCTACGAGCAGTACTTC.